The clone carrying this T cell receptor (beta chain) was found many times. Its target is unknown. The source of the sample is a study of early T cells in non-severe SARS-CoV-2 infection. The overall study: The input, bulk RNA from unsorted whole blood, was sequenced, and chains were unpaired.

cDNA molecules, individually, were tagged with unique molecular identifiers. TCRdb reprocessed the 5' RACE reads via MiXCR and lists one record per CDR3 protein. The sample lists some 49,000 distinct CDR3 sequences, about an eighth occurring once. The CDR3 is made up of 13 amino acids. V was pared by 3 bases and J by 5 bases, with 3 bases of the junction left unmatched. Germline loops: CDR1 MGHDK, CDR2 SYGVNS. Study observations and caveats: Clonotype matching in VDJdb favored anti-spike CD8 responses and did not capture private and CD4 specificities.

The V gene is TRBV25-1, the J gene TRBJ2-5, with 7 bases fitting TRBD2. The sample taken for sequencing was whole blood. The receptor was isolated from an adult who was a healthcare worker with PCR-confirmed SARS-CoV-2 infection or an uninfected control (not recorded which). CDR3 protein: CASSEGGWETQYF. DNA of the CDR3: TGTGCCAGCAGTGAGGGGGGGTGGGAGACCCAGTACTTC.